The rows below give T cell receptor beta chains drawn from one sample of a study of T cell changes during pregnancy in multiple sclerosis. Profiled with immunoSEQ multiplex PCR; TCRdb holds only in-frame clones, not every one. The data show 12,000 or so clones, with 84% seen just once and around 11% held by the top ten. The sequencing here drew on CD8+ T cells from peripheral blood mononuclear cells, taken after pregnancy. All receptors derive from a female donor in good health, enrolled as a control in a pregnancy study. Both conserved end residues are part of each CDR3. D genes are given only for firm matches. The size field is filled for only some rows; it gives once, few, many or a size class.

>TRBJ1-2|TRBV7-9|-|-
CASSLGGPFPTYGYTF
TGTGCCAGCAGCTTAGGGGGCCCCTTTCCCACTTATGGCTACACCTTC
>TRBJ2-3|TRBV30|-|TRBD1
CAWTSGTASSDTQYF
TGTGCCTGGACCTCCGGGACAGCGAGCTCAGATACGCAGTATTTT
>TRBJ1-4|TRBV4-1|-|TRBD1
CASSQGQGDEKLFF
TGCGCCAGCAGCCAAGGGCAGGGGGATGAAAAACTGTTTTTT
>TRBJ2-3|TRBV5-1|-|-
CASSLAGSSTDTQYF
TGCGCCAGCAGCTTGGCTGGGAGTAGCACAGATACGCAGTATTTT
>TRBJ2-1|TRBV7-9|-|TRBD2
CASSSGTRYNEQFF
TGTGCCAGCAGCTCCGGGACTAGATACAATGAGCAGTTCTTC
>TRBJ1-2|TRBV27|-|-
CASSPSGGNYGYTF
TGTGCCAGCAGCCCCTCCGGGGGAAACTATGGCTACACCTTC
>TRBJ1-4|TRBV28|-|-
CASSGEGGVATNEKLFF
TGTGCCAGTTCCGGGGAGGGAGGAGTAGCAACTAATGAAAAACTGTTTTTT
>TRBJ2-5|TRBV18|-|-
CASSPPSVAEETQYF
TGTGCCAGCTCACCACCCTCGGTCGCCGAAGAGACCCAGTACTTC
>TRBJ2-7|TRBV7-9|-|TRBD1
CASSSGGRSYEQYF
TGTGCCAGCAGCTCAGGGGGTAGGTCCTACGAGCAGTACTTC
>TRBJ2-1|TRBV15|-|-
CATSREGGSGYNEQFF
TGTGCCACCAGCAGAGAGGGTGGCTCGGGATACAATGAGCAGTTCTTC
>TRBJ2-7|TRBV6-1|-|TRBD1
CASSDGTGSSYEQYF
TGTGCCAGCAGTGACGGGACAGGCTCTTCCTACGAGCAGTACTTC
>TRBJ2-1|TRBV7-9|few|TRBD2
CASRRAGEGFYNEQFF
TGTGCCAGCAGACGAGCGGGAGAAGGGTTCTACAATGAGCAGTTCTTC
>TRBJ2-7|TRBV28|-|-
CASSFGPYEQYF
TGTGCCAGCAGTTTTGGCCCCTACGAGCAGTACTTC
>TRBJ2-5|TRBV10-2|-|-
CASSEGGRGETQYF
TGCGCCAGCAGTGAGGGGGGGAGAGGGGAGACCCAGTACTTC
>TRBJ2-5|TRBV4-1|-|TRBD2
CASSRGTSVETQYF
TGCGCCAGCAGCAGGGGGACTAGCGTTGAGACCCAGTACTTC
>TRBJ2-1|TRBV4-2|-|-
CASSPPRRALTYNEQFF
TGTGCCAGCAGCCCCCCCCGCCGCGCCCTAACCTACAATGAGCAGTTCTTC
>TRBJ1-2|TRBV5-1|-|TRBD1
CASGLGQTIIYGYTF
TGCGCCAGCGGACTGGGACAGACGATAATCTATGGCTACACCTTC
>TRBJ1-3|TRBV9|many|-
CASSVGWGAGNTIYF
TGTGCCAGCAGCGTAGGGTGGGGGGCTGGAAACACCATATATTTT
>TRBJ2-1|TRBV29-1|-|TRBD2
CSVELARTSRFRINNEQFF
TGCAGCGTTGAGTTGGCCCGGACTAGTCGGTTCCGGATTAACAATGAGCAGTTCTTC
>TRBJ2-7|TRBV4-3|-|TRBD2
CASSQDNSGRAREQYF
TGCGCCAGCAGCCAAGATAACAGCGGGAGAGCCCGCGAGCAGTACTTC
>TRBJ2-7|TRBV27|-|-
CASSWSGAPHYEQYF
TGTGCCAGCAGCTGGTCAGGGGCCCCCCACTACGAGCAGTACTTC
>TRBJ1-2|TRBV19|-|TRBD1
CASTRQGATYGYTF
TGTGCCAGTACCCGACAGGGGGCTACCTATGGCTACACCTTC
>TRBJ1-1|TRBV30|-|-
CAGTTGEAFF
TGTGCCGGGACCACAGGGGAAGCTTTCTTT
>TRBJ2-6|TRBV30|-|-
CASEPGANVLTF
TGTGCCTCCGAGCCCGGGGCCAACGTCCTGACTTTC
>TRBJ2-7|TRBV28|-|TRBD1
CASRGTGGYGVSSLYEQYF
TGTGCCAGCAGGGGGACAGGGGGCTATGGGGTCTCGTCTCTCTACGAGCAGTACTTC
>TRBJ1-2|TRBV7-9|-|-
CASSLTSYNYGYTF
TGTGCCAGCAGCCTCACATCATATAACTATGGCTACACCTTC
>TRBJ1-5|TRBV7-3|once|TRBD1
CASSSFRGRPQHF
TGTGCCAGCAGCTCCTTCAGGGGGCGGCCCCAGCATTTT
>TRBJ2-1|TRBV27|-|TRBD2
CASRGLAGHEQFF
TGTGCCAGCAGGGGACTAGCGGGACATGAGCAGTTCTTC
>TRBJ2-7|TRBV6-5|-|-
CASSYSTRGYEQYF
TGTGCCAGCAGTTACTCAACCCGGGGGTACGAGCAGTACTTC
>TRBJ1-6|TRBV7-9|-|TRBD1
CASSSLTGVSPLHF
TGTGCCAGCAGCTCGCTGACAGGGGTCTCACCCCTCCACTTT
>TRBJ1-5|TRBV5-5|-|-
CASSPSMGAQPQHF
TGTGCCAGCAGCCCGAGCATGGGAGCTCAGCCCCAGCATTTT
>TRBJ1-5|TRBV5-6|-|-
CASSLGPFPTGNQPQHF
TGTGCCAGCAGCTTGGGTCCGTTCCCGACAGGCAATCAGCCCCAGCATTTT
>TRBJ2-1|TRBV9|-|-
CASASKRDLYNEQFF
TGTGCCAGCGCATCTAAGCGCGACCTCTACAATGAGCAGTTCTTC
>TRBJ1-5|TRBV7-9|-|TRBD1
CASSSRQGARSNQPQHF
TGTGCCAGCAGTTCGCGACAGGGGGCTCGGAGCAATCAGCCCCAGCATTTT
>TRBJ2-2|TRBV19|-|TRBD1
CASCHDRVNTGELFF
TGTGCCAGTTGCCACGACAGGGTGAACACCGGGGAGCTGTTTTTT
>TRBJ2-1|TRBV19|-|TRBD1
CASSIGSADRGIGNLRDEQFF
TGTGCCAGTAGTATAGGCTCCGCAGACAGGGGAATTGGGAACCTCAGGGATGAGCAGTTCTTC
>TRBJ2-7|TRBV5-4|-|TRBD2
CASSQETSGSYEQYF
TGTGCCAGCAGCCAAGAGACTAGCGGCTCCTACGAGCAGTACTTC
>TRBJ2-7|TRBV5-6|once|-
CASSLVGSAYEQYF
TGTGCCAGCAGCTTGGTTGGGAGCGCCTACGAGCAGTACTTC
>TRBJ1-2|TRBV7-2|-|-
CASSIPVYGYTF
TGTGCCAGCAGCATCCCGGTCTATGGCTACACCTTC
>TRBJ2-5|TRBV5-1|-|-
CASSTQRAGLETQYF
TGCGCCAGCAGCACCCAGAGGGCAGGCCTGGAGACCCAGTACTTC
>TRBJ2-1|TRBV7-8|-|TRBD2
CASSFAAGGPSYNEQFF
TGTGCCAGCAGCTTCGCAGCGGGAGGTCCTTCCTACAATGAGCAGTTCTTC
>TRBJ2-7|TRBV7-9|-|-
CASSLPRDTYEQYF
TGTGCCAGCAGCCTACCCCGGGACACCTACGAGCAGTACTTC
>TRBJ2-1|TRBV5-6|-|TRBD2
CASKRLAGGPDGEQFF
TGTGCCAGCAAGAGACTAGCGGGGGGGCCGGATGGTGAGCAGTTCTTC
>TRBJ1-2|TRBV27|-|TRBD1
CASRRDRGNYGYTF
TGTGCCAGCAGGAGGGACAGGGGTAACTATGGCTACACCTTC
>TRBJ2-1|TRBV28|once|-
CASSSKISGGAYNEQFF
TGTGCCAGCAGTTCAAAAATTAGCGGAGGGGCCTACAATGAGCAGTTCTTC
>TRBJ2-7|TRBV9|-|-
CASSPYEVGPDEQYF
TGTGCCAGCAGCCCCTACGAAGTGGGCCCGGACGAGCAGTACTTC
>TRBJ2-1|TRBV5-5|-|TRBD2
CASSPETSGDYNEQFF
TGTGCCAGCAGCCCCGAGACTAGCGGGGACTACAATGAGCAGTTCTTC
>TRBJ2-7|TRBV9|-|TRBD1
CASSGSGGHSYEQYF
TGTGCCAGCAGCGGCTCAGGGGGCCACTCCTACGAGCAGTACTTC
>TRBJ2-7|TRBV6-6|medium-sized|-
CASSGALGQYF
TGTGCCAGCAGTGGGGCCTTGGGGCAGTACTTC
>TRBJ2-1|TRBV28|-|TRBD2
CASSSPSGSGADEQFF
TGTGCCAGCAGTTCCCCTAGCGGGAGTGGGGCCGATGAGCAGTTCTTC